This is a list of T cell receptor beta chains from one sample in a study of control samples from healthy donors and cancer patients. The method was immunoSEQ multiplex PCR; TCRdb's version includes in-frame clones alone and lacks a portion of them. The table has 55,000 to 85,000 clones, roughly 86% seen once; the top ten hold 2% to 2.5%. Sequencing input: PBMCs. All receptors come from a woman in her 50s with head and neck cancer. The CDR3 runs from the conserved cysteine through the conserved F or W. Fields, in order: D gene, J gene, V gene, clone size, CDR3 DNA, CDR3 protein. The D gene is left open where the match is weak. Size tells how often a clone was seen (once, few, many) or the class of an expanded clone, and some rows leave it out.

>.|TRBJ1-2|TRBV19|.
TGTGCCAGTAGTTTTGCAGGGGTACAGGGTGGCTACACCTTC
CASSFAGVQGGYTF
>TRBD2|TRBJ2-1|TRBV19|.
TGTGCCAGTAGTACCGCTCTAGCGGGGGGGTATAATGAGCAGTTCTTC
CASSTALAGGYNEQFF
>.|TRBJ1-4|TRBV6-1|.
TGTGCCAGCAGTGAATTACAGGGAGTGGTATCCGAAAAACTGTTTTTT
CASSELQGVVSEKLFF
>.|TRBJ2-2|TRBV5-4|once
TGTGCCAGCAGTTTCGCCGGTAACACCGGGGAGCTGTTTTTT
CASSFAGNTGELFF
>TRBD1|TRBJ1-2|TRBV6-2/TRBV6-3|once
TGTGCCAGCAGTTCCCCGGGACAGGGGGCGTACGGCTACACCTTC
CASSSPGQGAYGYTF
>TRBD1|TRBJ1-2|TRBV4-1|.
TGCGCCAGCAGCCACTCTGGGACAGGGGCGAACTATGGCTACACCTTC
CASSHSGTGANYGYTF
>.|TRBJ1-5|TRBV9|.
TGTGCCAGCAGCGTAGTGATATATAGCAATCAGCCCCAGCATTTT
CASSVVIYSNQPQHF
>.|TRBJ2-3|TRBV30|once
TGTGCCTGGAGGGAGCCGGCCACAGATACGCAGTATTTT
CAWREPATDTQYF
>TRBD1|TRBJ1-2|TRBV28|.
TGTGCCAGCAGTTTCGGGACAGGGGGCCGGTATGGCTACACCTTC
CASSFGTGGRYGYTF
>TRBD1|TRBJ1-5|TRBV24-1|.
TGTGCCACCAGTGATCAGGGGGCCGGCGGCAATCAGCCCCAGCATTTT
CATSDQGAGGNQPQHF
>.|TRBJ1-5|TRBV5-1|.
TGCGCCAGCAGCTTGGGGCATAGCAATCAGCCCCAGCATTTT
CASSLGHSNQPQHF
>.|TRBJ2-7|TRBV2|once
TGTGCCAGCAGCGCGAGAGGGATCGAGCAGTACTTC
CASSARGIEQYF
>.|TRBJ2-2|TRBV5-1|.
TGCGCCAGCAGCTTGGCCGGAGGGGCCCCAACCGGGGAGCTGTTTTTT
CASSLAGGAPTGELFF
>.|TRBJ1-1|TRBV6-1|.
TGTGCCAGCATTCCCCCAGGGCAGAGGAACACTGAAGCTTTCTTT
CASIPPGQRNTEAFF
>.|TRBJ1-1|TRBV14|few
TGTGCCAGCAGCCAAGGGGGGGGCTACACTGAAGCTTTCTTT
CASSQGGGYTEAFF
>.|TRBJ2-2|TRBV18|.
TGTGCCAGCTCACCAGCTATGAACACCGGGGAGCTGTTTTTT
CASSPAMNTGELFF
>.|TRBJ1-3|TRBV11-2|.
TGTGCCAGCAGCCAAGTCCAGGGCCGGGGAAACACCATATATTTT
CASSQVQGRGNTIYF
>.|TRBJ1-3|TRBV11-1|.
TGTGCCAGCAGCCTGACAGACTCTGGAAACACCATATATTTT
CASSLTDSGNTIYF